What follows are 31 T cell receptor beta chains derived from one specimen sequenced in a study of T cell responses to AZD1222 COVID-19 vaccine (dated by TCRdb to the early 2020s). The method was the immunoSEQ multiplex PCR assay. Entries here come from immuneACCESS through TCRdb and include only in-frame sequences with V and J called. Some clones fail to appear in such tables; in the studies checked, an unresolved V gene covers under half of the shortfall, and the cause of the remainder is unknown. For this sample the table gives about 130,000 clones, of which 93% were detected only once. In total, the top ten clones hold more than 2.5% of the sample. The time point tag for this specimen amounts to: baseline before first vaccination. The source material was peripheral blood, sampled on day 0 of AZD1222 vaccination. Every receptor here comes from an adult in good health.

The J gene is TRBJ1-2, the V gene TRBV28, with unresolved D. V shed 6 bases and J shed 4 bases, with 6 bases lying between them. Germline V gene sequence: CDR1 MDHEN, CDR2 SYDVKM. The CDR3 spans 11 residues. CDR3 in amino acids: CASRVGYGYTF. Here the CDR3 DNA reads TGTGCCAGCAGAGTGGGCTATGGCTACACCTTC.

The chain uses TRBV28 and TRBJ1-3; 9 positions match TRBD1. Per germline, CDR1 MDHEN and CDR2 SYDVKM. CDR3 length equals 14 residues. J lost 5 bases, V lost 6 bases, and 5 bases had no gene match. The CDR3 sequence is CASRRTGDRNTIYF. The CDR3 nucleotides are TGTGCCAGCAGAAGGACAGGGGATCGAAACACCATATATTTT.

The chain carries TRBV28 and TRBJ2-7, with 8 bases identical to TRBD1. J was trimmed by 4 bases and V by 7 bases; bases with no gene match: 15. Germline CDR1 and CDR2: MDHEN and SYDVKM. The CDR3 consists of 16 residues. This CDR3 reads CASTLSGQGARYEQYF. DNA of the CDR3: TGTGCCAGCACCCTCTCCGGGCAGGGGGCGCGGTACGAGCAGTACTTC.

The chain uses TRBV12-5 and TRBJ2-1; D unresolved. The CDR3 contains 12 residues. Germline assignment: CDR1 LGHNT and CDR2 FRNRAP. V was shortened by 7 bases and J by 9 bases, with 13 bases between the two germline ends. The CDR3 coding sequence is TGTGCTAGTGTCCGAGGCTTTGGTGAGCAGTTCTTC. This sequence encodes CASVRGFGEQFF.

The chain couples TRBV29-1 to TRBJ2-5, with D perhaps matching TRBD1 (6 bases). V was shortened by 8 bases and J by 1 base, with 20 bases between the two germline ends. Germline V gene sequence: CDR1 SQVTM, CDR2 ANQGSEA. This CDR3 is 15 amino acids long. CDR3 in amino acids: CSSRGTAVFQETQYF. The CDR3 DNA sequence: TGCAGCTCAAGGGGGACGGCAGTCTTCCAAGAGACCCAGTACTTC.

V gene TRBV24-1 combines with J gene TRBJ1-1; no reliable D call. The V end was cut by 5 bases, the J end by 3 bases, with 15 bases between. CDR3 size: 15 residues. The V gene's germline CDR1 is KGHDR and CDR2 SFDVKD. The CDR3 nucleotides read TGTGCCACCAGTGGTTTAAAGGGTAAGGACACTGAAGCTTTCTTT. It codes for CATSGLKGKDTEAFF.

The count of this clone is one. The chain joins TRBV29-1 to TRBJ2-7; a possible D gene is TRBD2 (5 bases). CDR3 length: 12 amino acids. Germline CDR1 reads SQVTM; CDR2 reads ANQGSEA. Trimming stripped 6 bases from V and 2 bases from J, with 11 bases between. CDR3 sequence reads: CSVEGGTYEQYF. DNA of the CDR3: TGCAGCGTCGAGGGCGGCACCTACGAGCAGTACTTC.

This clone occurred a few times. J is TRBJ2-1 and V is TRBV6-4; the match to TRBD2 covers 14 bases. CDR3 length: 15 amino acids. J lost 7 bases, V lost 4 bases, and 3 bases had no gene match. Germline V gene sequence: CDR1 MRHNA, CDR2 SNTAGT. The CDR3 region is CASSVGTSGSNEQFF. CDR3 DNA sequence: TGTGCCAGCAGTGTCGGGACTAGCGGGAGTAATGAGCAGTTCTTC.

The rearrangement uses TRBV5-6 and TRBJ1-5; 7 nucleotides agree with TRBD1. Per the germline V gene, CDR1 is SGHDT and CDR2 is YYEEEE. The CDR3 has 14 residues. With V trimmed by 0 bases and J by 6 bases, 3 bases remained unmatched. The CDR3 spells CASSLGQGVQPQHF. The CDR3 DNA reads TGTGCCAGCAGCTTGGGGCAGGGGGTTCAGCCCCAGCATTTT.

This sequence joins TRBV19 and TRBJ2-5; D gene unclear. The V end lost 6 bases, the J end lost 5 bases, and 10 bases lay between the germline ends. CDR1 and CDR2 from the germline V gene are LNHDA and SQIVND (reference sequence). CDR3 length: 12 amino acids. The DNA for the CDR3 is TGTGCCAGTAGGGGATCCGGGGAGACCCAGTACTTC. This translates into CASRGSGETQYF.

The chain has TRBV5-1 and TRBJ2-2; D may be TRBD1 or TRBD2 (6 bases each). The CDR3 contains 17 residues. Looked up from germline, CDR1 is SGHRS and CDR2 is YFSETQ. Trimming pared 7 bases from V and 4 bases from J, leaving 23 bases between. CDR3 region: CASSPEGGSPGTGELFF. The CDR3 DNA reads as TGCGCCAGCTCCCCGGAGGGGGGTAGCCCGGGCACCGGGGAGCTGTTTTTT.

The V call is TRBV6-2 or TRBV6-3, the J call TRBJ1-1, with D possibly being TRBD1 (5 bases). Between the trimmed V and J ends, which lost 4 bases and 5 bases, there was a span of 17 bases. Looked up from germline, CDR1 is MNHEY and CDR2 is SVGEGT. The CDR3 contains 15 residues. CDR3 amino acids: CASSFSGTLGTEAFF. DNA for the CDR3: TGTGCCAGCAGTTTCTCCGGGACCCTGGGGACTGAAGCTTTCTTT.

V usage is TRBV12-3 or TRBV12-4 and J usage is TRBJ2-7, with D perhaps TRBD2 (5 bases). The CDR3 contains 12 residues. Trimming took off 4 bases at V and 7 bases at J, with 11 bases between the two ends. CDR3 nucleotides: TGTGCCAGCAGTTCCGGGGTCTGGGAGCAGTACTTC. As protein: CASSSGVWEQYF.

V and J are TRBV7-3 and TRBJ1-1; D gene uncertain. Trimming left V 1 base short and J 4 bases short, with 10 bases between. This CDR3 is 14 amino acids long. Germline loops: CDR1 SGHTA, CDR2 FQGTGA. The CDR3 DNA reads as TGTGCCAGCAGCTTAAGTTTGGGAGGCACTGAAGCTTTCTTT. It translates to CASSLSLGGTEAFF.

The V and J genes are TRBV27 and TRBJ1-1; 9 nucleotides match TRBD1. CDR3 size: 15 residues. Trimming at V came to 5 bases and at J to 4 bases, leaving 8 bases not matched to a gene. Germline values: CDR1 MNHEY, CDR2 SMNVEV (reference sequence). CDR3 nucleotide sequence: TGTGCCAGCAGTCTAACAGGGGGCCGGGGCACTGAAGCTTTCTTT. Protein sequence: CASSLTGGRGTEAFF.

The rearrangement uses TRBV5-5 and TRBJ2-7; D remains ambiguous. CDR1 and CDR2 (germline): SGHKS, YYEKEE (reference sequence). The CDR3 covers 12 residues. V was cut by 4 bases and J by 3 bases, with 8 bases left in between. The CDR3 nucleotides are TGTGCCAGCAGCCTTCCGAACTACGAGCAGTACTTC. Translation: CASSLPNYEQYF.

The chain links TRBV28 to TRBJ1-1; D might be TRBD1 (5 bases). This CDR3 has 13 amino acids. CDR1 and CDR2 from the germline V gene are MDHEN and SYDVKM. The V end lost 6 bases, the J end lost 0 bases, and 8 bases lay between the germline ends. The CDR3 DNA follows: TGTGCCAGCAGATCGACAGTGAACACTGAAGCTTTCTTT. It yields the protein CASRSTVNTEAFF.

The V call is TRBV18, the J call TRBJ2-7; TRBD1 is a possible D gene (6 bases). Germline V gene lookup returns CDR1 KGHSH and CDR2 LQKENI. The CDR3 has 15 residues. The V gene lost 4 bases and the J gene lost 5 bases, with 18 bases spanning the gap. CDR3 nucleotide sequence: TGTGCCAGCTCACAGGGCCAGGGGAGCGAGGACGAGCAGTACTTC. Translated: CASSQGQGSEDEQYF.

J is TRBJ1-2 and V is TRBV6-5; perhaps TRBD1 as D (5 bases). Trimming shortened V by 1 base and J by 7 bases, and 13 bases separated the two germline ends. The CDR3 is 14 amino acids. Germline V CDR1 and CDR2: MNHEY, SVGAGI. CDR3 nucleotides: TGTGCCAGCAGTTACTTTATCGGGGCGGCTGGCTACACCTTC. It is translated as CASSYFIGAAGYTF.

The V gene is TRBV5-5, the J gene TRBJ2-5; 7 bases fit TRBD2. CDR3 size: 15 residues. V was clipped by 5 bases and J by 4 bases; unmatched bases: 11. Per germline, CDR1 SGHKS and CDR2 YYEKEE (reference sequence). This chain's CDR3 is CASRDPSTSRETQYF. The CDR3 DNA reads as TGTGCCAGCAGGGACCCGTCGACTAGCCGAGAGACCCAGTACTTC.

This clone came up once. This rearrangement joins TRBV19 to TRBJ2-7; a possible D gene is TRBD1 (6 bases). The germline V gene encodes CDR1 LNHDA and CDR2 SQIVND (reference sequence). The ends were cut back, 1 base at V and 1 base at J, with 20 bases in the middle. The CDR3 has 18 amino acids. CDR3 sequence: CASSIGLMSQGPSYEQYF. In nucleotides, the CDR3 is TGTGCCAGTAGTATAGGTTTAATGTCACAGGGACCTTCCTACGAGCAGTACTTC. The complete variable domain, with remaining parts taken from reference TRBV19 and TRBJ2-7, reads DGGITQSPKYLFRKEGQNVTLSCEQNLNHDAMYWYRQDPGQGLRLIYYSQIVNDFQKGDIAEGYSVSREKKESFPLTVTSAQKNPTAFYLCASSIGLMSQGPSYEQYFGPGTRLTVT.

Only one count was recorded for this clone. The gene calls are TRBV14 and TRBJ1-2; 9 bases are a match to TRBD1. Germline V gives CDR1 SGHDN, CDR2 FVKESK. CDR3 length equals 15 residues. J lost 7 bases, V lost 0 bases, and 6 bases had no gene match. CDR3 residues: CASSQDMRDRAGYTF. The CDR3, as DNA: TGTGCCAGCAGCCAAGACATGCGGGACAGGGCTGGCTACACCTTC.

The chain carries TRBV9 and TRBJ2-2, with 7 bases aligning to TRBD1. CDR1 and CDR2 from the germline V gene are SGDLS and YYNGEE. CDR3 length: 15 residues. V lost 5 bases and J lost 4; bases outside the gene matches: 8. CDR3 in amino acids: CASRATGYSTGELFF. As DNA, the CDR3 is TGTGCCAGCAGGGCGACAGGGTACAGCACCGGGGAGCTGTTTTTT.

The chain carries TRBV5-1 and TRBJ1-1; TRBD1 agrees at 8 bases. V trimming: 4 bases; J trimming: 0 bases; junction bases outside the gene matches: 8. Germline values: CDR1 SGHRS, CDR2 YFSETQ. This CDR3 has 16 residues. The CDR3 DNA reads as TGCGCCAGCAGCCCGGGACAGGCCCTACTGAACACTGAAGCTTTCTTT. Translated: CASSPGQALLNTEAFF.

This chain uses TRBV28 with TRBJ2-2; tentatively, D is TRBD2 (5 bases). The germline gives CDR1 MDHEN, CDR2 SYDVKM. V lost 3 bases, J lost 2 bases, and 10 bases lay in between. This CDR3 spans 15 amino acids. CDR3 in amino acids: CASSFAGGNTGELFF. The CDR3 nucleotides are TGTGCCAGCAGTTTTGCGGGTGGTAACACCGGGGAGCTGTTTTTT.

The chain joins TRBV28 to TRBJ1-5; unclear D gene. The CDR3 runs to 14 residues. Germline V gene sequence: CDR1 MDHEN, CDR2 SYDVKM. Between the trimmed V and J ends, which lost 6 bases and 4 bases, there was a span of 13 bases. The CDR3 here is CASRRGPPNQPQHF. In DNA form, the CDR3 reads TGTGCCAGCAGACGCGGGCCTCCGAATCAGCCCCAGCATTTT.

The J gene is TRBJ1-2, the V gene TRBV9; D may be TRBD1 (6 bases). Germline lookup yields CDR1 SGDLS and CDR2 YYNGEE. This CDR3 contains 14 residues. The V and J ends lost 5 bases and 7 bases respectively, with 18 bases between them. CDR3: CASRITGNQGGYTF. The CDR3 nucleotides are TGTGCCAGCAGAATTACAGGGAATCAGGGTGGCTACACCTTC.

Here the CDR3 reads CASGSLLAYEQYF. CDR3 bases: TGTGCTAGTGGTTCTCTTCTGGCCTACGAGCAGTACTTC. This rearrangement joins TRBV12-5 to TRBJ2-7; D remains unclear. V lost 4 bases and J 2 bases, leaving 9 bases between the germline ends. In germline, CDR1 is LGHNT, CDR2 FRNRAP. The CDR3 has 13 amino acids.

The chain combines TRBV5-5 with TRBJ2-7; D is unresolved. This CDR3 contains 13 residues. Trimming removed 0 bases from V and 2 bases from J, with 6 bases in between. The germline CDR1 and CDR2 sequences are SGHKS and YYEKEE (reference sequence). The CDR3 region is CASSLGVAYEQYF. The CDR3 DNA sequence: TGTGCCAGCAGCTTGGGGGTAGCCTACGAGCAGTACTTC.

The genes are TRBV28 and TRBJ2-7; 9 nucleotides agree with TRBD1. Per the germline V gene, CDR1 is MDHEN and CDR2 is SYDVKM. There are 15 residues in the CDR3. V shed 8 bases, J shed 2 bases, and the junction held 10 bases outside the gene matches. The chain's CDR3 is CASSTGGVLTYEQYF. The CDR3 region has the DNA TGTGCCAGCTCGACAGGGGGGGTGTTGACCTACGAGCAGTACTTC.

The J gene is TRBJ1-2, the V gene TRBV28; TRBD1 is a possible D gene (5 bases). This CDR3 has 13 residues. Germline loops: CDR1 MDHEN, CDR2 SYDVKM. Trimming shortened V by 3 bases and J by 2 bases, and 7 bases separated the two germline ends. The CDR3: CASSFDRNYGYTF. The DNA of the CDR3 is TGTGCCAGCAGTTTCGACAGAAACTATGGCTACACCTTC.